This section outlines one T cell receptor beta chain sequence together with its context. No antigen is known for it. This sample was included in a study of response to subunit inactivated influenza vaccine. General observations from the study: Seasonal influenza vaccination, on each occasion, was suggested by the authors to recruit few new T cells.

TCRdb redid the calling of the RT-PCR reads with MiXCR, one entry per CDR3 protein. The data contain fewer than 700,000 distinct CDR3 sequences, 10% to 15% of them singletons. The CDR3 has 11 amino acids. Germline V CDR1 and CDR2: DFQATT, SNEGSKA (reference sequence). Trimming cost V 6 bases and J 2 bases, with 7 bases left between them. This sequence was found in a man in his forties or fifties who received an inactivated influenza vaccine. This chain connects TRBV20-1 to TRBJ2-5, with D hard to call. Specimen: PBMCs from blood, collected roughly 45 days after vaccination. CDR3 nucleotides: TGCAGTGCCCGGACGCAAGAGACCCAGTACTTC. Protein sequence: CSARTQETQYF.